A single T cell receptor (beta chain) is shown here with its context. The sample belongs to a study of technical replicates of blood from several donors. The protocol was immunoSEQ multiplex PCR, while the TCRdb copy is restricted to in-frame clones and leaves out a portion. The top ten hold about 0.37% of the sample, which has 75,000 or so clones, just under 95% seen once. The sequencing sample was made of T cells isolated from PBMCs. This TCR derives from a human donor in good health.

For the CDR3, the DNA is TGCGCCAGCAGTGAGGCGAGGGCCCCAGATACGCAGTATTTT. Translated: CASSEARAPDTQYF. The rearrangement uses TRBV10-1 and TRBJ2-3; possible D gene TRBD2, 5 bases. The V gene lost 2 bases and the J gene lost 4 bases, with 10 bases spanning the gap. The CDR3 has 14 residues. Looked up from germline, CDR1 is WNHNN and CDR2 is SYGVQD (reference sequence).